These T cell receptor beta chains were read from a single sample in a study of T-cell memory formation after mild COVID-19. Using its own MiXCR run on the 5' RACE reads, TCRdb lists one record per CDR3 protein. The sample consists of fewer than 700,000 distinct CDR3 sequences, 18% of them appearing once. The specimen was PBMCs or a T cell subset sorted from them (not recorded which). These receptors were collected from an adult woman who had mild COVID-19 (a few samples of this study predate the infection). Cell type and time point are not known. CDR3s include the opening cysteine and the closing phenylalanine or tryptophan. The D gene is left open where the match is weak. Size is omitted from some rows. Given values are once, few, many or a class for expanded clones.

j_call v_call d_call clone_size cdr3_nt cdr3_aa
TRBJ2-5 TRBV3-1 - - TGTGCCAGCAGCCAAGATCGGGCACGGGTGGAGACCCAGTACTTC CASSQDRARVETQYF
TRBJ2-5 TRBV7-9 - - TGTGCCAGCAGCTTAGCTAGGGCCGCCCTTGGGACCCAGTACTTC CASSLARAALGTQYF
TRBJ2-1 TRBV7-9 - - TGTGCCAGCAGATCAGTCTACAATGAGCAGTTCTTC CASRSVYNEQFF
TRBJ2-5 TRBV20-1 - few TGCAGTGTACCAAGAGGGGGGCTGTCCCAGTACTTC CSVPRGGLSQYF
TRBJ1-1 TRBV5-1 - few TGCGCCAGCAGGTGGGGGGTAGGAGTAGACACTGAAGCTTTCTTT CASRWGVGVDTEAFF
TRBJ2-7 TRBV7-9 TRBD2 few TGTGCCAGCAGCTTTTTTAGCGGGGCAACCTACGAGCAGTACTTC CASSFFSGATYEQYF
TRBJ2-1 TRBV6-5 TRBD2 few TGTGCCAGCAGGCCGGGACTAGCGGGAGTTCTCTACAATGAGCAGTTCTTC CASRPGLAGVLYNEQFF
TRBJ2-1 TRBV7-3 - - TGTGCCAGCAGTCCTTCCAGGACCGCCTACAATGAGCAGTTCTTC CASSPSRTAYNEQFF
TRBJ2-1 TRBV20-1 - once TGCAGTGACAGCGGACCATCGGGCAATGAGCAGTTCTTC CSDSGPSGNEQFF
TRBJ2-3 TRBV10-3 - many TGTGCCATCAGTGAGGGGGAGAAGACGCAGTATTTT CAISEGEKTQYF
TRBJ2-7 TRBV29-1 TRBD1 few TGCAGCGTTGCTACCCCTACAGGGGACGAGCAGTACTTC CSVATPTGDEQYF
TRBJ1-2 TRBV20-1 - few TGCAGTGCTAGAGAAGCCCGCGGGTCCGCCTGGTTGGGTGGCTACACCTTC CSAREARGSAWLGGYTF
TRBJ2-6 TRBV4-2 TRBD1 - TGTGCCAGCAGCCAGGGACAGGGGGCGGGTTCTGGGGCCAACGTCCTGACTTTC CASSQGQGAGSGANVLTF